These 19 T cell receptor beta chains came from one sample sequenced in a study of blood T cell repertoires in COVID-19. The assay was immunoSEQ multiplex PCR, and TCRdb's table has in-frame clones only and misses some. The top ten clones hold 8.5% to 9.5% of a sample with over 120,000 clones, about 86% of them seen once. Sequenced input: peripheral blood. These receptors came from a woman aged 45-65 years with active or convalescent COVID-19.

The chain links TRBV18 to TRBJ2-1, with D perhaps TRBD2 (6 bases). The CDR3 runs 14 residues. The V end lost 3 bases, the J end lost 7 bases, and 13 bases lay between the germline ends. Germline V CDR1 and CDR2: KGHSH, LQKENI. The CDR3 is CASSPPAGRNEQFF. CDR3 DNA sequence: TGTGCCAGCTCACCCCCCGCGGGGAGGAATGAGCAGTTCTTC.

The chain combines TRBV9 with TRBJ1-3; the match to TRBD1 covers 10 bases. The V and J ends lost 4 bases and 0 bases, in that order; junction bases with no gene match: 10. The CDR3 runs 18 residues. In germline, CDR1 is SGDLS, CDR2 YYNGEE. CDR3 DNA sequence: TGTGCCAGCAGCATCAGGACAGGGGGATGCCGCTCTGGAAACACCATATATTTT. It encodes CASSIRTGGCRSGNTIYF.

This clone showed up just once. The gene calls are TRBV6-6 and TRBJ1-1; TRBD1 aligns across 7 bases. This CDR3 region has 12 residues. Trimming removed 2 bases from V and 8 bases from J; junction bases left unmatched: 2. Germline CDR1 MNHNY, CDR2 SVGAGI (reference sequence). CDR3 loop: CASSYGDSEAFF. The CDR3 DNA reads TGTGCCAGCAGTTACGGGGACAGCGAAGCTTTCTTT.

CDR3 sequence: CASLFPSGTGGTAFF. As DNA, the CDR3 is TGTGCCAGCCTTTTCCCGTCCGGGACAGGGGGCACAGCTTTCTTT. J is TRBJ1-1 and V is TRBV2, with TRBD1 matching 12 bases. Germline CDR1 is SNHLY and CDR2 is FYNNEI. The ends lost 8 bases at V and 10 bases at J; junction bases unmatched: 14. The CDR3 length is 15 residues.

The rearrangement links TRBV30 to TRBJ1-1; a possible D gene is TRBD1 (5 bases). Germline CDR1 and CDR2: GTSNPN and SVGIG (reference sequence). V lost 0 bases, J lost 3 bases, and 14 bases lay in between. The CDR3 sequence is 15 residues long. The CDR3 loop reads CAWSVRQGSHTEAFF. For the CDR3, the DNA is TGTGCCTGGAGTGTACGTCAGGGCTCACACACTGAAGCTTTCTTT. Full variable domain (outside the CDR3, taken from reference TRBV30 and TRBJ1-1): SQTIHQWPATLVQPVGSPLSLECTVEGTSNPNLYWYRQAAGRGLQLLFYSVGIGQISSEVPQNLSASRPQDRQFILSSKKLLLSDSGFYLCAWSVRQGSHTEAFFGQGTRLTVV.

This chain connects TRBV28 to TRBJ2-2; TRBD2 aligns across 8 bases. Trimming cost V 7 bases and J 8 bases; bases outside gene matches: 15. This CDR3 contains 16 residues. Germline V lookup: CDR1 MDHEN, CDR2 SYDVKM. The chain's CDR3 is CASTQAGVGPQGELFF. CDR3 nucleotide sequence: TGTGCCAGCACTCAAGCGGGGGTAGGCCCTCAGGGGGAGCTGTTTTTT.

For the CDR3, the DNA is TGTGCCAGCAGCTTTCGCTCCGGGGGGCAAGTCACTGAAGCTTTCTTT. It is translated as CASSFRSGGQVTEAFF. V gene TRBV5-6 combines with J gene TRBJ1-1; D perhaps matches TRBD1 (6 bases). Deletions cut 2 bases from V and 4 bases from J, with 18 bases between. The germline V gene has CDR1 SGHDT and CDR2 YYEEEE. The CDR3 sequence is 16 residues long.

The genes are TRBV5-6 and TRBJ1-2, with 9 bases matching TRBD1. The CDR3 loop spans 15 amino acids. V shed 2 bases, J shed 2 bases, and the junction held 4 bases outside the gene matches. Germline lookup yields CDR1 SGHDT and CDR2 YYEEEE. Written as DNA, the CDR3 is TGTGCCAGCAGCTTCGGGACAGGGAAAAACTATGGCTACACCTTC. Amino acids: CASSFGTGKNYGYTF.

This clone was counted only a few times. CDR3 in DNA: TGTGCCAGCAGCCCGATAGCGGGGACGAACACCGGGGAGCTGTTTTTT. This gives the protein CASSPIAGTNTGELFF. The chain has TRBV7-3 and TRBJ2-2; TRBD2 matches 8 bases. The CDR3 length is 16 residues. Germline V gives CDR1 SGHTA, CDR2 FQGTGA. V shed 5 bases, J shed 0 bases, and the junction held 5 bases outside the gene matches.

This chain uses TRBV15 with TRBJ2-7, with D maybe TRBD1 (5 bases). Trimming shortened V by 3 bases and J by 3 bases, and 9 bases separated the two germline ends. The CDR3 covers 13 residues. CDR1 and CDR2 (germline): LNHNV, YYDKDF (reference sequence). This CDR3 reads CATSSPQVYEQYF. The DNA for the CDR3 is TGTGCCACCAGCAGCCCACAGGTCTACGAGCAGTACTTC.

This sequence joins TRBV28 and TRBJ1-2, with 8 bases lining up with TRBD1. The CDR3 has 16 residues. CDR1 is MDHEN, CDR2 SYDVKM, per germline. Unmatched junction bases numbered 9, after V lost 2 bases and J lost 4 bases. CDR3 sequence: CASSLEALDRVYGYTF. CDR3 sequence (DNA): TGTGCCAGCAGTTTAGAGGCCCTGGACAGGGTCTATGGCTACACCTTC.

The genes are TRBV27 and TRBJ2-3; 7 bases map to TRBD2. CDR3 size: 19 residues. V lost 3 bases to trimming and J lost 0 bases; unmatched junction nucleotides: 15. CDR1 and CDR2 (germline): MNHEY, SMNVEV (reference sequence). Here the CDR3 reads CASSLTRLLLASSTDTQYF. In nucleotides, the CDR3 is TGTGCCAGCAGTTTGACACGGCTCCTACTAGCGTCTAGCACAGATACGCAGTATTTT.

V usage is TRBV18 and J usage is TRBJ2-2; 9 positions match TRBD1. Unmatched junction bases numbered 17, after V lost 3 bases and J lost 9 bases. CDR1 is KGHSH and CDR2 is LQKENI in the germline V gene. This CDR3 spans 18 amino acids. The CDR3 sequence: CASSPRNRGLASGRELFF. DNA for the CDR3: TGTGCCAGCTCACCCCGGAACAGGGGGCTGGCTAGCGGAAGGGAGCTGTTTTTT.

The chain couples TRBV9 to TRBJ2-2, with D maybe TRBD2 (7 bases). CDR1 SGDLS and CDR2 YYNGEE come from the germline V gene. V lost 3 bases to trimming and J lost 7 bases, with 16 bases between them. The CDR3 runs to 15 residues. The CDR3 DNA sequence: TGTGCCAGCAGCGCGAGGGAGGGGGGAAACGGGGAGCTGTTTTTT. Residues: CASSAREGGNGELFF.

CDR3 sequence: CASSYRLAQATQYF. The CDR3 nucleotides read TGTGCCAGCAGCTATAGACTAGCGCAGGCGACCCAGTACTTC. This chain links TRBV5-8 with TRBJ2-5; 8 bases are a match to TRBD2. V gave up 3 bases and J gave up 7 bases; unmatched junction bases: 8. This CDR3 contains 14 residues. Per germline, CDR1 SGHTS and CDR2 YDEGEE. The full variable domain, rest sourced from reference TRBV5-8 and TRBJ2-5, is EAGVTQSPTHLIKTRGQQATLRCSPISGHTSVYWYQQALGLGLQFLLWYDEGEERNRGNFPPRFSGRQFPNYSSELNVNALELEDSALYLCASSYRLAQATQYFGPGTRLLVL.

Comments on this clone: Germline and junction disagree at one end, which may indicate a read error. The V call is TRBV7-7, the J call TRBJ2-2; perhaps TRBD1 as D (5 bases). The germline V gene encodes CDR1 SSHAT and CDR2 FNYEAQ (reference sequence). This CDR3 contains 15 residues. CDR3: CASSFSGFLTGELFF. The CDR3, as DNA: TGTGCTAGCAGCTTTTCAGGGTTCCTCACCGGGGAGCTGTTTTTT.

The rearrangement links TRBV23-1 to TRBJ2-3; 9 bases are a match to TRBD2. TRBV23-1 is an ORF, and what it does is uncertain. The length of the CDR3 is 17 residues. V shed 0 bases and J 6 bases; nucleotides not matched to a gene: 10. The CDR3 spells CASSQSGAGGPPDTQYF. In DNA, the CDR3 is TGCGCCAGCAGTCAATCTGGCGCGGGAGGGCCCCCGGATACGCAGTATTTT.

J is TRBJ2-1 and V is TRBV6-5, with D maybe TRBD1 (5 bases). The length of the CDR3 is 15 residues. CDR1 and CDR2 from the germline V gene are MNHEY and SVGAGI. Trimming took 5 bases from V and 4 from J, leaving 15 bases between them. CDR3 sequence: CASSPSTEAYNEQFF. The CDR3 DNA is TGTGCCAGCAGTCCGTCGACAGAAGCTTACAATGAGCAGTTCTTC.

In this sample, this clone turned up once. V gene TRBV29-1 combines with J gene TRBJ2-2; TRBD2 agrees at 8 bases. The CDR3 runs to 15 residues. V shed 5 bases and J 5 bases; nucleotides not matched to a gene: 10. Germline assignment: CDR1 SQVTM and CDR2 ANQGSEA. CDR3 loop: CSVTSGAGWTGELFF. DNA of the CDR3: TGCAGCGTTACTAGCGGAGCGGGGTGGACCGGGGAGCTGTTTTTT.